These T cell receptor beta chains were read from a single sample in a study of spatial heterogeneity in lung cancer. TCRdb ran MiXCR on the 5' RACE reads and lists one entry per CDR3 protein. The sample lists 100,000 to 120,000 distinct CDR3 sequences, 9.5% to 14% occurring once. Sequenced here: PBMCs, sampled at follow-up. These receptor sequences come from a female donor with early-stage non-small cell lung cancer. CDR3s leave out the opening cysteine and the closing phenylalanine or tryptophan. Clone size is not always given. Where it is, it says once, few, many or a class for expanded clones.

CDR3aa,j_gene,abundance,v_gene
ASVGQGSGTYEQY,TRBJ2-7,few,TRBV28
ASSPSSGRVLTEAF,TRBJ1-1,many,TRBV4-2
ASSLAENTEAF,TRBJ1-1,many,TRBV11-2
ASSSGKPNYEQY,TRBJ2-7,few,TRBV12-3/TRBV12-4
SASGRAKGNTQY,TRBJ2-3,few,TRBV20-1
SSRTGLDYGYT,TRBJ1-2,NA,TRBV29-1
ASSYRPSKTGHGTYEQY,TRBJ2-7,many,TRBV6-5
ASSAWDTQETQY,TRBJ2-5,few,TRBV7-9
AIRGQGAIPEAF,TRBJ1-1,few,TRBV10-3
ASSLRRRTSTDTQY,TRBJ2-3,few,TRBV12-3/TRBV12-4
ASSPGMEPTYEQY,TRBJ2-7,few,TRBV5-8
ASSPRGTAGTSGRAVSTQY,TRBJ2-3,few,TRBV18
SAGRYATNEKLF,TRBJ1-4,many,TRBV20-1
ASSSLRQGAANVLT,TRBJ2-6,NA,TRBV27
AWSVSAYGGYT,TRBJ1-2,few,TRBV30
ASSLAGAAGELF,TRBJ2-2,NA,TRBV5-1
SVGRKGANTGELF,TRBJ2-2,many,TRBV29-1
SARDPGLTYEQY,TRBJ2-7,NA,TRBV20-1
ASSLAFSPYNEQF,TRBJ2-1,few,TRBV7-7
ASSLGVFGETQY,TRBJ2-5,few,TRBV27
ASLTGAAGHEQY,TRBJ2-7,NA,TRBV28
ASSFRGQNTEAF,TRBJ1-1,many,TRBV7-9
ASSWRDMNTGELF,TRBJ2-2,NA,TRBV5-1
ASSLANPGQGYSFDT,TRBJ1-2,few,TRBV7-9
ASSLARGRTGELF,TRBJ2-2,NA,TRBV27
ASSHRDRPLSGANVLT,TRBJ2-6,few,TRBV6-1
ASSLAGGTYEQY,TRBJ2-7,few,TRBV5-1
ASSPTGTMDYEQY,TRBJ2-7,few,TRBV9
AISEIRGEQY,TRBJ2-7,many,TRBV10-3
ASSLQPGFSGNTIY,TRBJ1-3,NA,TRBV18
SFLQGPYEQY,TRBJ2-7,NA,TRBV20-1